The sequence of this T cell receptor beta chain was determined in a study of regulatory T cells in long-lasting Graves disease. The CDR3 sequence is 13 residues long. The germline gives CDR1 KGHSH, CDR2 LQKENI. V was trimmed by 6 bases and J by 5 bases, leaving 13 bases between them. Points from the study as a whole: TCR diversity was lower in persistent Graves' patients (versus newly diagnosed ones). Repertoires from persistent disease leaned toward TRBV28, TRBJ1-2 and TRBJ2-5.

This clonotype was recorded many times. Antigen: not known. Both iRepertoire HTBI primers and Arm-PCR of CDR3 regions were used to build the TCR beta libraries. Using its own MiXCR run on the multiplex PCR reads, TCRdb lists one record per CDR3 protein. The repertoire holds about 300,000 distinct CDR3 sequences, around 20% seen once, with 45% to 70% in the top ten. Specified time point: persistent/refractory GD, antithyroid drugs over 5 years with positive TRAb. Construction of the TCR library relied on RNA isolated from PBMCs. Sequencing was performed on peripheral blood mononuclear cells (PBMCs), taken when the disease was refractory, from a patient treated with antithyroid drugs. The rearrangement uses TRBV18 and TRBJ2-5; weak D call: TRBD1 (5 bases). This receptor was obtained from a female donor with Graves disease. Here the CDR3 DNA reads TGTGCCAGCTCGCCGTGGCAGGGCGAGACCCAGTACTTC. This sequence encodes CASSPWQGETQYF.